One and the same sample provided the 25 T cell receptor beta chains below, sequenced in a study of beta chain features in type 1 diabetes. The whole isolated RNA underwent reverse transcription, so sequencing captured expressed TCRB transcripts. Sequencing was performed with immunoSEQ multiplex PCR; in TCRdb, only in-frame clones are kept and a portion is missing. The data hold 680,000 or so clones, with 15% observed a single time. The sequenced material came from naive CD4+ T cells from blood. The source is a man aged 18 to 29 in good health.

The CDR3 sequence: CASSSDREARRETQYF. The CDR3 DNA is TGTGCCAGCAGCTCCGACAGGGAGGCAAGACGAGAGACCCAGTACTTC. This chain connects TRBV7-9 to TRBJ2-5; maybe TRBD1 (7 bases). CDR1 SEHNR and CDR2 FQNEAQ come from the germline V gene (reference sequence). Trimming took off 4 bases at V and 4 bases at J, with 19 bases between the two ends. This CDR3 has 16 amino acids.

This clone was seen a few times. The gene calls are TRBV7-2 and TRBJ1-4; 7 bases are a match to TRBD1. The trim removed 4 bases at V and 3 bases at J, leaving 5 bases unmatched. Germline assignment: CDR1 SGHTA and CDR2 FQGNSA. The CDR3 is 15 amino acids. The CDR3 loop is CASSSQGVANEKLFF. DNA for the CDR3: TGTGCCAGCAGCTCTCAGGGGGTTGCTAATGAAAAACTGTTTTTT.

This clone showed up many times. The CDR3 bases are TGTGCCAGCAGTTCAGGGGCCAACGTCCTGACTTTC. Its translation: CASSSGANVLTF. The chain links TRBV6-6 to TRBJ2-6; no clear D. The germline CDR1 and CDR2 sequences are MNHNY and SVGAGI (reference sequence). Trimming took off 4 bases at V and 4 bases at J, with 2 bases between the two ends. The length of the CDR3 is 12 residues.

The DNA for the CDR3 is TGTGCCAGCAGCCCCGGTCAAGTGGAAAAACTGTTTTTT. Protein product: CASSPGQVEKLFF. The chain employs TRBV7-2 and TRBJ1-4; D is ambiguous. Germline assignment: CDR1 SGHTA and CDR2 FQGNSA. The CDR3 extends over 13 amino acids. V shed 5 bases and J shed 8 bases, with 12 bases lying between them. Full variable domain (remainder filled in from reference TRBV7-2 and TRBJ1-4): GAGVSQSPSNKVTEKGKDVELRCDPISGHTALYWYRQSLGQGLEFLIYFQGNSAPDKSGLPSDRFSAERTGGSVSTLTIQRTQQEDSAVYLCASSPGQVEKLFFGSGTQLSVL.

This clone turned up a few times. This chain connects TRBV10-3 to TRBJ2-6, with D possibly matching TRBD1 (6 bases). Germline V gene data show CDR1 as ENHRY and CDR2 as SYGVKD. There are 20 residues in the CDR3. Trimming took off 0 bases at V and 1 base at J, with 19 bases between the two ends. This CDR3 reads CAISESFPGQGSSGANVLTF. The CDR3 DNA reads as TGTGCCATCAGTGAGTCTTTCCCCGGGCAGGGGTCTTCTGGGGCCAACGTCCTGACTTTC.

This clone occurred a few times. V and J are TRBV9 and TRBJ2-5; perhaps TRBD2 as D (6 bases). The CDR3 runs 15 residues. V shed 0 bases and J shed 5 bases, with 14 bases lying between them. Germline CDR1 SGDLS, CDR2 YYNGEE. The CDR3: CASSVAPRDGETQYF. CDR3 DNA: TGTGCCAGCAGCGTAGCTCCGCGGGATGGGGAGACCCAGTACTTC.

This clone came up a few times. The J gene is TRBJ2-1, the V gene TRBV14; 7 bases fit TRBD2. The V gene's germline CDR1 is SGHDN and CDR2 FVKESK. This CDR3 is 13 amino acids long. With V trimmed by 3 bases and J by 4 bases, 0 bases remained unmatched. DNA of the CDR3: TGTGCCAGCAGCCAGCGGGAGTACAATGAGCAGTTCTTC. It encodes CASSQREYNEQFF.

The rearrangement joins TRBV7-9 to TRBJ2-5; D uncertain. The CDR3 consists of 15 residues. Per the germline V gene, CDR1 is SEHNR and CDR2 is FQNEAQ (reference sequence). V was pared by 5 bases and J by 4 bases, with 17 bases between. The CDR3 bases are TGTGCCAGCAGCGAAATTAATTGGTCCTTAGAGACCCAGTACTTC. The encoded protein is CASSEINWSLETQYF. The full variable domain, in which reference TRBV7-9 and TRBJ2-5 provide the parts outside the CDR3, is DTGVSQNPRHKITKRGQNVTFRCDPISEHNRLYWYRQTLGQGPEFLTYFQNEAQLEKSRLLSDRFSAERPKGSFSTLEIQRTEQGDSAMYLCASSEINWSLETQYFGPGTRLLVL.

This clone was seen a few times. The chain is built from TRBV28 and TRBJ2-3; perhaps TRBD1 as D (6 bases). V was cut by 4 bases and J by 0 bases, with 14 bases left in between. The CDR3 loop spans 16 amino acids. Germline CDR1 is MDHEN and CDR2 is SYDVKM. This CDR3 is CASSSTGTTSTDTQYF. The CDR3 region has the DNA TGTGCCAGCAGTTCCACAGGGACCACAAGCACAGATACGCAGTATTTT.

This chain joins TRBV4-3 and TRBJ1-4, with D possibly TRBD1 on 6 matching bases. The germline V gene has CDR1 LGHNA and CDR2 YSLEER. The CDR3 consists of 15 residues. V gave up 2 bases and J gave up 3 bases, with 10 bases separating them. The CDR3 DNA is TGCGCCAGCAGCCAACTGACAGGAGCTAATGAAAAACTGTTTTTT. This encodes CASSQLTGANEKLFF.

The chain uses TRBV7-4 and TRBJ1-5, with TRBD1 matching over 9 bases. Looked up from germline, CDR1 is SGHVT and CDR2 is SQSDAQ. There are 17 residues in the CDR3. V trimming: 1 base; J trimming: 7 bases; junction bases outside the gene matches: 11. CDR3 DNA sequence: TGTGCCAGCAGCTTAGAAGTGACAGGGGGGCAGGAGCAGCCCCAGCATTTT. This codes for CASSLEVTGGQEQPQHF.

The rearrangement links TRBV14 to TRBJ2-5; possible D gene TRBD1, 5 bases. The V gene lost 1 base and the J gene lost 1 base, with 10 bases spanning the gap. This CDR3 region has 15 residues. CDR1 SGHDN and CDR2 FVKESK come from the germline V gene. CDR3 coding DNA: TGTGCCAGCAGCCAAGGGCAGGGATTCCAAGAGACCCAGTACTTC. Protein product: CASSQGQGFQETQYF.

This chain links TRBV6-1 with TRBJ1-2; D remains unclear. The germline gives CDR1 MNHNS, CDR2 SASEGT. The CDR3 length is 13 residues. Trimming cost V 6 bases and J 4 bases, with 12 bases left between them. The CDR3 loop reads CASREGGGYGYTF. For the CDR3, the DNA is TGTGCCAGCAGGGAGGGTGGTGGCTATGGCTACACCTTC.

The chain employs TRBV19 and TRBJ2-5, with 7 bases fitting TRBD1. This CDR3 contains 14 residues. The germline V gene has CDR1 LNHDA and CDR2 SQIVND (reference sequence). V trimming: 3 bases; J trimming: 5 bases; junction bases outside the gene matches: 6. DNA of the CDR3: TGTGCCAGTAGTATGGGACAGACTGGGGAGACCCAGTACTTC. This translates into CASSMGQTGETQYF.

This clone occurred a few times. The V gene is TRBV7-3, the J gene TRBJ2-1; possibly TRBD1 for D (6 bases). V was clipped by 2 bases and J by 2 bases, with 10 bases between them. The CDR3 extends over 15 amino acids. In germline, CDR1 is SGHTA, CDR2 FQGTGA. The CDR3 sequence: CASSLVGATYNEQFF. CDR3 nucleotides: TGTGCCAGCAGCTTAGTGGGGGCTACCTACAATGAGCAGTTCTTC.

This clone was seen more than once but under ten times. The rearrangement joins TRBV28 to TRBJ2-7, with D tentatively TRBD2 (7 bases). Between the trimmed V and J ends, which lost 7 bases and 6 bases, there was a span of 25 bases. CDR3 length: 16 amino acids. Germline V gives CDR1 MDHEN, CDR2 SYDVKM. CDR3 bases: TGTGCCAGCATAGATCTACCCGGTCGCGGGGGCGCCGAGCAGTACTTC. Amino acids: CASIDLPGRGGAEQYF.

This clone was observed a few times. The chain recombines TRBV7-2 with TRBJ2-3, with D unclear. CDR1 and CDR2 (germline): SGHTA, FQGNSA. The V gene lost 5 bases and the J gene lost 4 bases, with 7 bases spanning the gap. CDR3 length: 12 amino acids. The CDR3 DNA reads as TGTGCCAGCAGCCCCAAGGCAGATACGCAGTATTTT. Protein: CASSPKADTQYF.

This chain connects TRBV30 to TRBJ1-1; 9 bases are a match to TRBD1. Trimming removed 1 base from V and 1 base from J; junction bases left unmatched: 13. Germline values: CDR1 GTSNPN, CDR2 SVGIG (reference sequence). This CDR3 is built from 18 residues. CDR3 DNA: TGTGCCTGGAGTGGCGGGACAGGGTTTAGCTTGCGGAACACTGAAGCTTTCTTT. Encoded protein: CAWSGGTGFSLRNTEAFF. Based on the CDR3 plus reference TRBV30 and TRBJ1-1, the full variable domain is SQTIHQWPATLVQPVGSPLSLECTVEGTSNPNLYWYRQAAGRGLQLLFYSVGIGQISSEVPQNLSASRPQDRQFILSSKKLLLSDSGFYLCAWSGGTGFSLRNTEAFFGQGTRLTVV.

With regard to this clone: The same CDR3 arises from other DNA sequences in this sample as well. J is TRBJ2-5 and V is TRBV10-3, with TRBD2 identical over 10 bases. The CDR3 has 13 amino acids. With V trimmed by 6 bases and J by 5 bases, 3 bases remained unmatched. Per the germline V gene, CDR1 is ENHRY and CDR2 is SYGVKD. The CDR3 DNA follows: TGTGCCATCAGAGGGACTAGCGAGGAGACCCAGTACTTC. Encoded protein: CAIRGTSEETQYF.

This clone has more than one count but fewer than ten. In DNA, the CDR3 is TGCGCCAGCAGCCAAGGGGCCGCCATTAACTATGGCTACACCTTC. Translated: CASSQGAAINYGYTF. The chain has TRBV4-1 and TRBJ1-2; D not certain. This CDR3 is 15 amino acids long. The germline V gene encodes CDR1 MGHRA and CDR2 YSYEKL. Trimming took off 1 base at V and 1 base at J, with 10 bases between the two ends.

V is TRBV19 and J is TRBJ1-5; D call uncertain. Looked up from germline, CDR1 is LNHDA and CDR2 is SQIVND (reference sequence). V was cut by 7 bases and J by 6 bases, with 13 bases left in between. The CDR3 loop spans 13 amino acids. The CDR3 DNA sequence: TGTGCCAGTAAAGGTGCGGTAGCTCAGCCCCAGCATTTT. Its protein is CASKGAVAQPQHF.

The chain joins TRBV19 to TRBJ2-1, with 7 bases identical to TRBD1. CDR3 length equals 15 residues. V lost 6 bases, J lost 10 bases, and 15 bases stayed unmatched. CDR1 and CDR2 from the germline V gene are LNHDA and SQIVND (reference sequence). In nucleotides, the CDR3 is TGTGCCAGTAGAAGGGGACAGTCGATTCTTGGGGAGCAGTTCTTC. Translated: CASRRGQSILGEQFF.

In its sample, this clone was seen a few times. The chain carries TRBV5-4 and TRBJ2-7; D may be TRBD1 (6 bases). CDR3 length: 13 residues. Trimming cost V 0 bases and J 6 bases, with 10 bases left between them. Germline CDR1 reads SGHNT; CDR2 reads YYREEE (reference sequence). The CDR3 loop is CASSLESGAEQYF. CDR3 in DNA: TGTGCCAGCAGCTTGGAATCAGGGGCCGAGCAGTACTTC.

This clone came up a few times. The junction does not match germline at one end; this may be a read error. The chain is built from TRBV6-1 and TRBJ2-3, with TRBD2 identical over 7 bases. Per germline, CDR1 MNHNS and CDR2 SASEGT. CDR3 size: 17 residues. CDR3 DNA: TGTGCCATCAGTGACTACACTAGCGAACAGAGCTTAGATACGCAGTATTTT. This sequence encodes CAISDYTSEQSLDTQYF.

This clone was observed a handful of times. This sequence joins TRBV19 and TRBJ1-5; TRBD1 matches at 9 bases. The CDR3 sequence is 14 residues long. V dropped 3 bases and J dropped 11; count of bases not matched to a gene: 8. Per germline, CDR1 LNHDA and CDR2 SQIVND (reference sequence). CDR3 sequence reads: CASSMTGTGRAQHF. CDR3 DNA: TGTGCCAGTAGTATGACCGGGACAGGGAGGGCCCAGCATTTT.